Reported below is one T cell receptor beta chain. The antigen is unknown. The data were obtained in a study of CD8 T cells in Susac syndrome. V was clipped by 2 bases and J by 5 bases, with 7 bases between them. Germline loops: CDR1 MNHEY, CDR2 SVGEGT. The CDR3 length is 14 residues. The CD8+ and CD4+ T cells were isolated magnetically using a negative isolation approach, whereas the TEMRA cells were enriched by FACS. Roughly 0.45 to 1 ug RNA was reverse transcribed with random hexamers. TCRdb re-called the immunoSEQ multiplex PCR reads with MiXCR, one entry per CDR3 protein. The table includes 160,000 or so distinct CDR3 sequences, 85% to 95% detected once. Study findings and constraints: When the CD4+ T cell repertoires of patients with Susac syndrome were examined, they did not show any clonal expansion.

The genes are TRBV6-2 or TRBV6-3 and TRBJ1-6; no clear D gene. The clonotype originates from a human donor with Susac syndrome. Sequences were obtained from CD4+ T cells from PBMCs. Here the CDR3 reads CASSYGANNSPLHF. In nucleotides, the CDR3 is TGTGCCAGCAGTTACGGTGCGAATAATTCACCCCTCCACTTT.